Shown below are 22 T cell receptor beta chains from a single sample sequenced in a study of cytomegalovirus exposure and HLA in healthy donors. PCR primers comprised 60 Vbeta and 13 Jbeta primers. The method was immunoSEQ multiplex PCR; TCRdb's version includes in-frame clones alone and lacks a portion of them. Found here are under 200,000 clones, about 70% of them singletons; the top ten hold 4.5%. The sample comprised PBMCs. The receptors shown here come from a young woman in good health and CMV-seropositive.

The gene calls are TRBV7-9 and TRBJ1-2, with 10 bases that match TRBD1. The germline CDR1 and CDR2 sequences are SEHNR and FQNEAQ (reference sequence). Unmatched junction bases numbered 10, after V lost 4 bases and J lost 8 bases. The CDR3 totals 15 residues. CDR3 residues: CASSSHRDRGEGYTF. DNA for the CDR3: TGTGCCAGCAGCTCCCACCGGGACAGGGGAGAAGGCTACACCTTC.

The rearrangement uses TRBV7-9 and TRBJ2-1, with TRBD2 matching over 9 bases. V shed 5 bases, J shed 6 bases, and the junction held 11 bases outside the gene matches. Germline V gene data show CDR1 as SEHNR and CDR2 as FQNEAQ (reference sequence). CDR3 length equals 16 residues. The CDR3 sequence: CASSTTPGLAVNEQFF. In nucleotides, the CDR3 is TGTGCCAGCAGCACCACCCCGGGACTAGCCGTCAATGAGCAGTTCTTC.

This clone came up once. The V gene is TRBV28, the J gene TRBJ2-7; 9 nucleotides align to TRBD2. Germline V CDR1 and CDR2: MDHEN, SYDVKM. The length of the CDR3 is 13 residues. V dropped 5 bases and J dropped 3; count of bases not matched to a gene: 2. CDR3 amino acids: CASSRTSVYEQYF. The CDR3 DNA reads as TGTGCCAGCAGTCGGACTAGCGTCTACGAGCAGTACTTC.

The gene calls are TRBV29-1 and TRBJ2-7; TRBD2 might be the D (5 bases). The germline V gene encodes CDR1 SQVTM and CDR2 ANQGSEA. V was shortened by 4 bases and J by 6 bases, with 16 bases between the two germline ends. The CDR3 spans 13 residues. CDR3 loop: CSVGPGSGGEQYF. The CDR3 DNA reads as TGCAGCGTTGGTCCGGGGAGTGGCGGCGAGCAGTACTTC.

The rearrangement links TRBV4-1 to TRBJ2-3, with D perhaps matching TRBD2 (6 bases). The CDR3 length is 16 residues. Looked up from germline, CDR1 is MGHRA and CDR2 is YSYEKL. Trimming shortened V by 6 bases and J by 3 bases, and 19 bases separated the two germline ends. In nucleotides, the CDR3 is TGCGCCAGCAGTAACTCCCTCTCGGCGGGAACAGATACGCAGTATTTT. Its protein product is CASSNSLSAGTDTQYF.

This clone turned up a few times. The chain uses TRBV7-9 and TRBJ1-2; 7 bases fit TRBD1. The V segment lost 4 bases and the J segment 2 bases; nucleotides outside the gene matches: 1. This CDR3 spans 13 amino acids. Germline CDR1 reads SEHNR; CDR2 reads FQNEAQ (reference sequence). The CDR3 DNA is TGTGCCAGCAGCTCACAGGGGAACTATGGCTACACCTTC. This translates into CASSSQGNYGYTF.

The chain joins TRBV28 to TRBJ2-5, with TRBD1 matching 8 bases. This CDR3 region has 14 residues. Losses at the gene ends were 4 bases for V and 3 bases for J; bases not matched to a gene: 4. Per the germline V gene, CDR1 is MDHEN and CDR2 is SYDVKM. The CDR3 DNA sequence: TGTGCCAGCAGTTCCCCGGACAGGGAAGAGACCCAGTACTTC. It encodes CASSSPDREETQYF.

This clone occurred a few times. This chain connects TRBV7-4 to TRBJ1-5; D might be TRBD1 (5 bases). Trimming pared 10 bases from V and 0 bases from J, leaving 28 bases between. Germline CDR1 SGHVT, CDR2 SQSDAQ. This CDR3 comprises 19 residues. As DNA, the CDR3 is TGTGCCATGAATGGGACGCGGGGACCCACCTTATATAGCAATCAGCCCCAGCATTTT. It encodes CAMNGTRGPTLYSNQPQHF.

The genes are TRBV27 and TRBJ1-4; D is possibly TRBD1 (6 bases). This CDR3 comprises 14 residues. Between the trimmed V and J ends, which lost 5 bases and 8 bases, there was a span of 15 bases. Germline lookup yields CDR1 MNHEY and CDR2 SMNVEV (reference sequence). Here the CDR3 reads CASSAGVVREKLFF. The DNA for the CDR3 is TGTGCCAGCAGTGCAGGGGTCGTCCGAGAAAAACTGTTTTTT.

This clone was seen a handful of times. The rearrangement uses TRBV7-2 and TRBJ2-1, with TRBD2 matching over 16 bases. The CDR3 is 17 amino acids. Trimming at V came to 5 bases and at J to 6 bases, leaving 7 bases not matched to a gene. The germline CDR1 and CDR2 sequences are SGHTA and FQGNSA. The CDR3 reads CASSRPGLAGGINEQFF. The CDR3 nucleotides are TGTGCCAGCAGCCGACCGGGACTAGCGGGGGGGATCAATGAGCAGTTCTTC.

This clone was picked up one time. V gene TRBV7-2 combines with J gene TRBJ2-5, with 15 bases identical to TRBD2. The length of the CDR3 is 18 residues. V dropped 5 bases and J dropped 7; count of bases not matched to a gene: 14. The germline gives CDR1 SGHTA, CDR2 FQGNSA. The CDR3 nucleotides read TGTGCCAGCAGCGTCCAGCCACGGACTAGCGGGGGGGCCGGGACCCAGTACTTC. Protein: CASSVQPRTSGGAGTQYF. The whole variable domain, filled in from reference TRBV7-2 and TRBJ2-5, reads GAGVSQSPSNKVTEKGKDVELRCDPISGHTALYWYRQSLGQGLEFLIYFQGNSAPDKSGLPSDRFSAERTGGSVSTLTIQRTQQEDSAVYLCASSVQPRTSGGAGTQYFGPGTRLLVL.

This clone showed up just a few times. The CDR3 region is CASSISRQVSYNEQFF. The DNA of the CDR3 is TGTGCCAGTAGTATATCCCGACAGGTCTCCTACAATGAGCAGTTCTTC. J is TRBJ2-1 and V is TRBV19; tentative D call: TRBD1 (6 bases). V was pared by 2 bases and J by 0 bases, with 11 bases between. Germline V gene data show CDR1 as LNHDA and CDR2 as SQIVND (reference sequence). The CDR3 totals 16 residues. Looking up the rest from reference TRBV19 and TRBJ2-1 gives the full variable domain: DGGITQSPKYLFRKEGQNVTLSCEQNLNHDAMYWYRQDPGQGLRLIYYSQIVNDFQKGDIAEGYSVSREKKESFPLTVTSAQKNPTAFYLCASSISRQVSYNEQFFGPGTRLTVL.

CDR3 in amino acids: CASRSGGYSGNTIYF. DNA of the CDR3: TGTGCCAGCAGATCCGGGGGTTACTCTGGAAACACCATATATTTT. The chain uses TRBV27 and TRBJ1-3; D is possibly TRBD1 (5 bases). The V end lost 6 bases, the J end lost 0 bases, and 12 bases lay between the germline ends. The CDR3 sequence is 15 residues long. Germline V CDR1 and CDR2: MNHEY, SMNVEV (reference sequence).

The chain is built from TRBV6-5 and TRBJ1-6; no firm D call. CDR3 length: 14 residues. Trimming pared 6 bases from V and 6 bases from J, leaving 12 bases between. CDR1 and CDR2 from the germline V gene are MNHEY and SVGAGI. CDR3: CASRHEGANSPLHF. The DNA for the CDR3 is TGTGCCAGCAGGCATGAGGGTGCTAATTCACCCCTCCACTTT.

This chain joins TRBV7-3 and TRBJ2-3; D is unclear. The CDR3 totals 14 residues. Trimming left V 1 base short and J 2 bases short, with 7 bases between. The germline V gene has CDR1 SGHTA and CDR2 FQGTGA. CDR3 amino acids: CASSLNTITDTQYF. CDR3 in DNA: TGTGCCAGCAGCTTAAATACTATCACAGATACGCAGTATTTT.

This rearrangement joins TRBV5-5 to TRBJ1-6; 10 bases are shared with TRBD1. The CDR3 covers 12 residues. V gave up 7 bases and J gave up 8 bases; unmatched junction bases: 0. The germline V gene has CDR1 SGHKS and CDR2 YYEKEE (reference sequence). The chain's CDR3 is CASGQGDSPLHF. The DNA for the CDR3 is TGTGCCAGCGGACAGGGGGATTCACCCCTCCACTTT.

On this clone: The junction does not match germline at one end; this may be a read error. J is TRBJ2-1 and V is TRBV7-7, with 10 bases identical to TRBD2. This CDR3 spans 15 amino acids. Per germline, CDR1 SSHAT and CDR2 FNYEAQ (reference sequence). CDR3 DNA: TGTGCTAGCAGCTTAACCCCAGCGGGGGGGGATGAGCAGTTCTTC. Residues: CASSLTPAGGDEQFF. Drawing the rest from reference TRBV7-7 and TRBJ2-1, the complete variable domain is GAGVSQSPRYKVTKRGQDVTLRCDPISSHATLYWYQQALGQGPEFLTYFNYEAQPDKSGLPSDRFSAERPEGSISTLTIQRTEQRDSAMYRCASSLTPAGGDEQFFGPGTRLTVL.

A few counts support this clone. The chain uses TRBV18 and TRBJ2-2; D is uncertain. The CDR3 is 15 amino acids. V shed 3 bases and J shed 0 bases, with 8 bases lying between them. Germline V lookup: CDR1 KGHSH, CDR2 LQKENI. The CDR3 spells CASSPRVSNTGELFF. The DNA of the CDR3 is TGTGCCAGCTCACCCCGAGTTTCGAACACCGGGGAGCTGTTTTTT.

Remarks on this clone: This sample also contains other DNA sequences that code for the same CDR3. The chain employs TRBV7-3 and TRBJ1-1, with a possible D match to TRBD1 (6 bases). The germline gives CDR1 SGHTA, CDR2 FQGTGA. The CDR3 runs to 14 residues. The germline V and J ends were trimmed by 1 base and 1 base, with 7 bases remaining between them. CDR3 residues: CASSLMGQNTEAFF. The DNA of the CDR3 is TGTGCCAGCAGCTTAATGGGACAGAACACTGAAGCTTTCTTT.

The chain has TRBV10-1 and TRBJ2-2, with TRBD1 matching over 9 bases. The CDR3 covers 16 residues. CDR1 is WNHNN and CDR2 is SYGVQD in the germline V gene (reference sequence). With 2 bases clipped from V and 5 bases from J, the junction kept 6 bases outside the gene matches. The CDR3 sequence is CASSEERTGVTGELFF. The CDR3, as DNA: TGCGCCAGCAGTGAGGAAAGGACAGGGGTTACCGGGGAGCTGTTTTTT.

The CDR3 DNA reads as TGTGCCAGCAGGCCAGGGGACCCTAGCACAGATACGCAGTATTTT. It yields the protein CASRPGDPSTDTQYF. The gene calls are TRBV5-8 and TRBJ2-3; maybe TRBD1 (6 bases). The germline V gene has CDR1 SGHTS and CDR2 YDEGEE. The CDR3 is made up of 15 amino acids. Trimming removed 5 bases from V and 0 bases from J, with 13 bases in between.

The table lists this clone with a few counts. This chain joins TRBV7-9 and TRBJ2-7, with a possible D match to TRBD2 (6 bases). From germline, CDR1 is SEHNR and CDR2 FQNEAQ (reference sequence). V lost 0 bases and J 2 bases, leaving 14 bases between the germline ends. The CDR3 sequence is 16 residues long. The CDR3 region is CASSLALGSQAYEQYF. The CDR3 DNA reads TGTGCCAGCAGCTTAGCGCTCGGGAGCCAGGCCTACGAGCAGTACTTC.